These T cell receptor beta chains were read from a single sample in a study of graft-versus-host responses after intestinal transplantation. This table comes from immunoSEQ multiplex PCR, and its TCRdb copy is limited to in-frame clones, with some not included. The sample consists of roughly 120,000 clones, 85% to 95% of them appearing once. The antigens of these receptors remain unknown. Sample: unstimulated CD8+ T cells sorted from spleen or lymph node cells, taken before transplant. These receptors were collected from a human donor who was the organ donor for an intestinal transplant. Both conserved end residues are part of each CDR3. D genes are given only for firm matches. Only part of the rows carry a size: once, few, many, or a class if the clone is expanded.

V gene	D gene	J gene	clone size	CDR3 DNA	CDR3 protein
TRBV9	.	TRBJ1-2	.	TGTGCCAGCAGCGTAGGGGACATGCCCGCTAACTATGGCTACACCTTC	CASSVGDMPANYGYTF
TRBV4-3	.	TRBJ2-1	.	TGCGCCAGCAGCCAAGATGGGGCGGATTACAATGAGCAGTTCTTC	CASSQDGADYNEQFF
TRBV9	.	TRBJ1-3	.	TGTGCCAGCAACCTCGGGACAAGCTCTGGAAACACCATATATTTT	CASNLGTSSGNTIYF
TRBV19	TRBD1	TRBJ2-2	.	TGTGCCAGTAGTCCCTCAGGGGGTGTGGAGCTGTTTTTT	CASSPSGGVELFF
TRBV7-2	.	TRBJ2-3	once	TGTGCCAGCAGCTTAGAAGTCGAGACCTTCGCAGATACGCAGTATTTT	CASSLEVETFADTQYF
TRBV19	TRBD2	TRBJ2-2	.	TGTGCCAGTAGTAGGGGGAGGGATGCCGGGGAGCTGTTTTTT	CASSRGRDAGELFF
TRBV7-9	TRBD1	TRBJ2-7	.	TGTGCCAGCAGCCAAGCTCCGGGACAGGGGACAGGCGAGCAGTACTTC	CASSQAPGQGTGEQYF
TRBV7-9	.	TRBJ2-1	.	TGTGCCAGCAGCTACTCTGGGGGCTCCTACAATGAGCAGTTCTTC	CASSYSGGSYNEQFF
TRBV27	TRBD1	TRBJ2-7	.	TGTGCCAGTAAGTTCGGGACAGGGACCTACGAGCAGTACTTC	CASKFGTGTYEQYF
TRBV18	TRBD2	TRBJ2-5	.	TGTGCCAGCTCACAGCTAGCGGGCCCCTACCAAGAGACCCAGTACTTC	CASSQLAGPYQETQYF
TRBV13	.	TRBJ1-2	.	TGTGCCAGCAGCTTAGAACAGGAGGGTGGCTACACCTTC	CASSLEQEGGYTF
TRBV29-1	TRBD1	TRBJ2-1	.	TGCAGCGTCGAGACAGGGAAGGAGATATCTCCGTTCTACAATGAGCAGTTCTTC	CSVETGKEISPFYNEQFF
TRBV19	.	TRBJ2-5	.	TGTGCCAGTAGTACCGGTGGGAGAGAGACCCAGTACTTC	CASSTGGRETQYF
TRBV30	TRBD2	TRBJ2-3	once	TGTGCCTGGGATCTAGCGGGAGGGCCGGCAGATACGCAGTATTTT	CAWDLAGGPADTQYF
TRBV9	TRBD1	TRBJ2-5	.	TGTGCCAGCAGCCCTGGACAGGGGGATTCCCAGTACTTC	CASSPGQGDSQYF
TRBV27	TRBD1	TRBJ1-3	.	TGTGCCAGCAGTCCGGGGACAGGGGGAAACACCATATATTTT	CASSPGTGGNTIYF
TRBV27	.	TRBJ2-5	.	TGTGCCAGCAGTTCCTCCCCAGGGTTCGGCGAGACCCAGTACTTC	CASSSSPGFGETQYF